Listed here is a single T cell receptor (beta chain). What it binds is unknown. This entry belongs to a study of PD-1 blockade in classical Hodgkin lymphoma. Findings and limits, study-wide: CD4+ TCR diversity rose significantly by C4D1, and CD8+ TCR diversity did not.

Each of the patients experienced relapse following autologous stem cell transplantation, and their brentuximab vedotin exposure differed. CDR3 length equals 14 residues. Germline CDR1 reads SGHVS; CDR2 reads FQNEAQ. V was cut by 4 bases and J by 4 bases, with 13 bases left in between. Libraries were prepared by immunoSEQ multiplex PCR; TCRdb keeps only in-frame clonotypes and omits some of them. The sample shows about 98,000 clones, around 90% of them seen only once. This receptor was taken from a human donor with classical Hodgkin lymphoma. The source was peripheral blood mononuclear cells (PBMCs), collected at baseline. The J gene is TRBJ1-2, the V gene TRBV7-8, with D tentatively TRBD1 (6 bases). This chain's CDR3 is CASSSSTGTYGYTF. In nucleotides, the CDR3 is TGTGCCAGCAGCTCCTCTACAGGGACCTATGGCTACACCTTC.